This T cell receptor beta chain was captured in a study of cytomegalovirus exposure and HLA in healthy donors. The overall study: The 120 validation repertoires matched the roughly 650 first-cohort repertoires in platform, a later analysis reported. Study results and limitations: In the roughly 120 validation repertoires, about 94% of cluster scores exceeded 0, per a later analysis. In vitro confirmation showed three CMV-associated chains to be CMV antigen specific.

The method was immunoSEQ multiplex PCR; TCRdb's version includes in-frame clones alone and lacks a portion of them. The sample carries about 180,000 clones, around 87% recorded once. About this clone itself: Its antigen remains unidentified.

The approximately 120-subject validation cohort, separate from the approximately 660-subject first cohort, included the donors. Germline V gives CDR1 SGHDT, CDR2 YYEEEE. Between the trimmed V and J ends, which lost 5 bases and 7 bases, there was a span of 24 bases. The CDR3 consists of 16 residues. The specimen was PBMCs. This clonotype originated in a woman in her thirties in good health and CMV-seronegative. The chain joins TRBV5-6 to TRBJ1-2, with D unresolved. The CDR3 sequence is CASSKGLGPQAGGYTF. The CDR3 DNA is TGTGCCAGCAGTAAGGGTCTCGGTCCTCAGGCGGGTGGCTACACCTTC.